This is a list of T cell receptor beta chains from one sample in a study of regulatory dendritic cells for organ transplantation. Using immunoSEQ multiplex PCR, the repertoire was profiled, and TCRdb retains in-frame clones only, with some absent. The sample lists 29,000 or so clones; over 75% were seen once. The sample was memory CD4+ T cells from blood. The receptors were gathered from a human donor in good health. CDR3s include the opening cysteine and the closing phenylalanine or tryptophan. Fields, in order: D gene, J gene, V gene, clone size, CDR3 DNA, CDR3 protein. The D gene is left open where the match is weak. Not all rows give a size; the values are once, few, many and, for expanded clones, a class.

d_gene: NA
j_gene: TRBJ2-3
v_gene: TRBV25-1
abundance: NA
CDR3nt: TGTGCCAGCTCGAGATTCACAGATACGCAGTATTTT
CDR3aa: CASSRFTDTQYF

d_gene: TRBD1
j_gene: TRBJ1-4
v_gene: TRBV18
abundance: NA
CDR3nt: TGTGCCAGCTCACCAATCCTCCAGGGGGCGCGCGAAAAACTGTTTTTT
CDR3aa: CASSPILQGAREKLFF

d_gene: NA
j_gene: TRBJ1-1
v_gene: TRBV15
abundance: NA
CDR3nt: TGTGCCACCAGCAGAGATGTTTCGCAAGCTTTCTTT
CDR3aa: CATSRDVSQAFF

d_gene: NA
j_gene: TRBJ1-4
v_gene: TRBV5-8
abundance: NA
CDR3nt: TGTGCCAGCAGCACGAGCTACAGGGTCAAAGACGAAGTGTTTTTT
CDR3aa: CASSTSYRVKDEVFF

d_gene: TRBD1
j_gene: TRBJ2-7
v_gene: TRBV2
abundance: NA
CDR3nt: TGTGCCAGCAGTGAACAGGGGGCATTGTACGAGCAGTACTTC
CDR3aa: CASSEQGALYEQYF

d_gene: NA
j_gene: TRBJ2-5
v_gene: TRBV18
abundance: NA
CDR3nt: TGTGCCAGCTCACCTGACTATCAAGAGACCCAGTACTTC
CDR3aa: CASSPDYQETQYF

d_gene: NA
j_gene: TRBJ2-3
v_gene: TRBV7-2
abundance: NA
CDR3nt: TGTGCCAGCAGCCACGGACACCGCACAGATACGCAGTATTTT
CDR3aa: CASSHGHRTDTQYF

d_gene: NA
j_gene: TRBJ1-2
v_gene: TRBV5-6
abundance: NA
CDR3nt: TGTGCCAGCAGCTTGAGAGGCAGGACCGCGGAGGGCTACACCTTC
CDR3aa: CASSLRGRTAEGYTF

d_gene: NA
j_gene: TRBJ1-2
v_gene: TRBV2
abundance: NA
CDR3nt: TGTGCCAGCAGTCAGGGGCAGGGCCCCTATGGCTACACCTTC
CDR3aa: CASSQGQGPYGYTF

d_gene: NA
j_gene: TRBJ1-6
v_gene: TRBV7-9
abundance: few
CDR3nt: TGTGCCAGCAGCTTACGGCAGGGGATTGCTTCACCCCTCCACTTT
CDR3aa: CASSLRQGIASPLHF

d_gene: TRBD1
j_gene: TRBJ2-1
v_gene: TRBV7-2
abundance: NA
CDR3nt: TGTGCCAGCAGCTACGCAGGGGGCACGGGGTATGCGGGGAAGTTCTTC
CDR3aa: CASSYAGGTGYAGKFF

d_gene: NA
j_gene: TRBJ2-1
v_gene: TRBV7-9
abundance: NA
CDR3nt: TGTGCCAGCAGCTCGGGGATGGACGGGTACAATGAGCAGTTCTTC
CDR3aa: CASSSGMDGYNEQFF

d_gene: NA
j_gene: TRBJ2-7
v_gene: TRBV3-2
abundance: NA
CDR3nt: TGTGCCAGCAGCATCCACCCCTTC
CDR3aa: CASSIHPF

d_gene: TRBD2
j_gene: TRBJ2-3
v_gene: TRBV6-6
abundance: once
CDR3nt: TGTGCCAGCCGACAGAGCGGGGGGGCGGATACGCAGTATTTT
CDR3aa: CASRQSGGADTQYF

d_gene: NA
j_gene: TRBJ1-2
v_gene: TRBV18
abundance: once
CDR3nt: TGTGCCAGCTCACCACGGTCTAGTGTTTCCTATGGCTACACCTTC
CDR3aa: CASSPRSSVSYGYTF

d_gene: TRBD2
j_gene: TRBJ2-3
v_gene: TRBV5-1
abundance: NA
CDR3nt: TGCGCCAGCAGTGCGGGGGGCGAAACAGATACGCAGTATTTT
CDR3aa: CASSAGGETDTQYF

d_gene: NA
j_gene: TRBJ1-1
v_gene: TRBV27
abundance: NA
CDR3nt: TGTGCCAGCAGTTTAGTCGCATTATGGGGCACTGAAGCTTTCTTT
CDR3aa: CASSLVALWGTEAFF

d_gene: NA
j_gene: TRBJ2-1
v_gene: TRBV7-3
abundance: NA
CDR3nt: TGTGCCAGCAGCCCCTATGGGGGGGAGCAGTTCTTC
CDR3aa: CASSPYGGEQFF